Each of the 31 T cell receptor beta chains below was sequenced from the same sample in a study of beta chain features in type 1 diabetes. As every portion of the isolated RNA was reverse transcribed, the sequencing read expressed TCRB transcripts. Generated by immunoSEQ multiplex PCR, the TCRdb table keeps only in-frame clones and is missing some. Found here are more than 300,000 clones, about 15% of them singletons; the top ten hold approximately 0.02%. The specimen was naive CD4+ T cells from blood. The receptors originated from a woman aged 18 to 35 in good health.

V and J are TRBV5-1 and TRBJ2-4; D is undetermined. The CDR3 spans 15 residues. Germline CDR1 SGHRS, CDR2 YFSETQ. Trimming cost V 0 bases and J 0 bases, with 7 bases left between them. CDR3 in amino acids: CASSLGGVAKNIQYF. The CDR3 DNA reads as TGCGCCAGCAGCTTGGGAGGAGTAGCCAAAAACATTCAGTACTTC.

In this sample, this clone turned up a few times. This rearrangement joins TRBV7-2 to TRBJ2-7, with TRBD1 matching over 9 bases. The germline V gene has CDR1 SGHTA and CDR2 FQGNSA. The CDR3 totals 15 residues. V was pared by 7 bases and J by 6 bases, with 13 bases of the junction left unmatched. The CDR3 DNA follows: TGTGCCAGCACCGGGGAACAGGGGGCCGCCTTCGAGCAGTACTTC. Translated: CASTGEQGAAFEQYF. The full variable domain, in which reference TRBV7-2 and TRBJ2-7 provide the parts outside the CDR3, is GAGVSQSPSNKVTEKGKDVELRCDPISGHTALYWYRQSLGQGLEFLIYFQGNSAPDKSGLPSDRFSAERTGGSVSTLTIQRTQQEDSAVYLCASTGEQGAAFEQYFGPGTRLTVT.

Only a few counts were recorded for this clone. The J gene is TRBJ2-7, the V gene TRBV10-3; D unresolved. Per the germline V gene, CDR1 is ENHRY and CDR2 is SYGVKD. The CDR3 runs 14 residues. Trimming left V 0 bases short and J 0 bases short, with 6 bases between. Here the CDR3 DNA reads TGTGCCATCAGTGAGTCGGCACGCTCCTACGAGCAGTACTTC. Protein: CAISESARSYEQYF.

CDR3 in amino acids: CASTDIPSTDTQYF. The CDR3 DNA reads TGTGCCAGCACAGATATCCCTAGCACAGATACGCAGTATTTT. The chain joins TRBV6-6 to TRBJ2-3; D not certain. V was pared by 7 bases and J by 0 bases, with 11 bases between. The germline gives CDR1 MNHNY, CDR2 SVGAGI (reference sequence). The CDR3 extends over 14 amino acids.

This clone has just a few counts. The genes are TRBV19 and TRBJ2-6; D remains ambiguous. The CDR3 covers 16 residues. Germline V CDR1 and CDR2: LNHDA, SQIVND (reference sequence). V was trimmed by 7 bases and J by 1 base, leaving 14 bases between them. The CDR3 DNA is TGTGCCAGTACCCTGTTAACAGCATCTGGGGCCAACGTCCTGACTTTC. This translates into CASTLLTASGANVLTF.

This clone has more than one count but fewer than ten. The chain carries TRBV7-9 and TRBJ1-5, with TRBD1 identical over 8 bases. CDR3 length: 16 amino acids. Germline loops: CDR1 SEHNR, CDR2 FQNEAQ (reference sequence). Germline trimming cut 1 base from V and 2 bases from J; bases unmatched to any gene: 4. The CDR3 reads CASSLGAGGRNQPQHF. CDR3 sequence (DNA): TGTGCCAGCAGCTTAGGGGCAGGGGGCCGCAATCAGCCCCAGCATTTT.

This clone was seen only a few times. CDR3 residues: CASSADRGYEQYF. For the CDR3, the DNA is TGTGCCAGCAGTGCGGACAGGGGTTACGAGCAGTACTTC. This chain links TRBV2 with TRBJ2-7, with 9 bases identical to TRBD1. V lost 4 bases, J lost 4 bases, and 2 bases stayed unmatched. Germline V gives CDR1 SNHLY, CDR2 FYNNEI. The CDR3 is 13 residues long.

The chain uses TRBV5-4 and TRBJ2-4; 8 nucleotides agree with TRBD1. With 2 bases clipped from V and 0 bases from J, the junction kept 7 bases outside the gene matches. Germline V CDR1 and CDR2: SGHNT, YYREEE (reference sequence). The CDR3 has 17 amino acids. The CDR3, as DNA: TGTGCCAGCAGCTTATATGACAGGGGTCTAGCCAAAAACATTCAGTACTTC. This translates into CASSLYDRGLAKNIQYF.

This clone was counted a few times. CDR3 bases: TGTGCCAGTGGCGACTTCCTCTACGAGCAGTACTTC. Translation gives CASGDFLYEQYF. V usage is TRBV19 and J usage is TRBJ2-7; D unresolved. This CDR3 region has 12 residues. CDR1 is LNHDA and CDR2 is SQIVND in the germline V gene (reference sequence). V was trimmed by 8 bases and J by 3 bases, leaving 11 bases between them.

Only a few counts were recorded for this clone. This rearrangement joins TRBV10-1 to TRBJ1-2; D is uncertain. Trimming pared 2 bases from V and 8 bases from J, leaving 6 bases between. The CDR3 sequence is 11 residues long. From germline, CDR1 is WNHNN and CDR2 SYGVQD (reference sequence). CDR3 sequence: CASSEARGYTF. CDR3 sequence (DNA): TGCGCCAGCAGTGAGGCTCGGGGCTACACCTTC.

The J gene is TRBJ2-5, the V gene TRBV9; 15 bases line up with TRBD2. Trimming at V came to 4 bases and at J to 7 bases, leaving 11 bases not matched to a gene. CDR3 size: 17 residues. The germline V gene has CDR1 SGDLS and CDR2 YYNGEE. CDR3 protein: CASSKGLAGGPAVTQYF. CDR3 nucleotide sequence: TGTGCCAGCAGCAAAGGACTAGCGGGAGGGCCGGCTGTGACCCAGTACTTC. The full variable domain, its missing parts supplied by reference TRBV9 and TRBJ2-5, is DSGVTQTPKHLITATGQRVTLRCSPRSGDLSVYWYQQSLDQGLQFLIQYYNGEERAKGNILERFSAQQFPDLHSELNLSSLELGDSALYFCASSKGLAGGPAVTQYFGPGTRLLVL.

CDR3 DNA: TGCGCCAGCAGCTTGCGGCAGGGAGGGAACACTGAAGCTTTCTTT. Translated, it gives CASSLRQGGNTEAFF. This chain joins TRBV5-1 and TRBJ1-1; TRBD1 is a possible D gene (5 bases). CDR3 size: 15 residues. Germline V lookup: CDR1 SGHRS, CDR2 YFSETQ. V was clipped by 1 base and J by 1 base, with 11 bases between them.

The chain uses TRBV6-6 and TRBJ1-1; TRBD1 is a possible D gene (5 bases). The V gene lost 4 bases and the J gene lost 3 bases, with 15 bases spanning the gap. The CDR3 contains 15 residues. The germline CDR1 and CDR2 sequences are MNHNY and SVGAGI (reference sequence). CDR3 nucleotides: TGTGCCAGCAGTTCGTACAGGCTAGGGGACACTGAAGCTTTCTTT. This translates into CASSSYRLGDTEAFF.

In its sample, this clone was seen a few times. J is TRBJ1-5 and V is TRBV30; TRBD1 agrees at 7 bases. Unmatched junction bases numbered 4, after V lost 4 bases and J lost 4 bases. Germline V CDR1 and CDR2: GTSNPN, SVGIG (reference sequence). The CDR3 extends over 13 amino acids. The CDR3 bases are TGTGCCTGGAATACAGGGGAGAATCAGCCCCAGCATTTT. Its translation: CAWNTGENQPQHF.

This chain connects TRBV2 to TRBJ2-1; 12 nucleotides line up with TRBD2. Germline CDR1 is SNHLY and CDR2 is FYNNEI. The CDR3 covers 14 residues. The V and J ends lost 7 bases and 5 bases, in that order; junction bases with no gene match: 3. The CDR3 protein is CASTGLAGNNEQFF. The CDR3, as DNA: TGTGCCAGCACCGGACTAGCGGGGAACAATGAGCAGTTCTTC.

The sample holds a few counts of this clone. The rearrangement joins TRBV2 to TRBJ2-7; D unclear. This CDR3 has 13 amino acids. Trimming pared 7 bases from V and 3 bases from J, leaving 13 bases between. Germline CDR1 and CDR2: SNHLY and FYNNEI. This CDR3 reads CASKPEAFYEQYF. CDR3 nucleotide sequence: TGTGCCAGCAAACCTGAGGCGTTCTACGAGCAGTACTTC.

This clone was counted a few times. This chain connects TRBV29-1 to TRBJ1-4, with TRBD1 matching over 7 bases. The V gene end was trimmed by 7 bases and the J gene end by 8 bases; junction bases not matched to a gene: 4. The CDR3 is made up of 11 amino acids. Germline V gene sequence: CDR1 SQVTM, CDR2 ANQGSEA. This CDR3 reads CSAGTEEKLFF. The CDR3 DNA reads TGCAGCGCTGGGACAGAGGAAAAACTGTTTTTT.

This clone turned up a few times. J is TRBJ1-1 and V is TRBV7-2; D ambiguous. Per germline, CDR1 SGHTA and CDR2 FQGNSA. The ends were cut back, 2 bases at V and 1 base at J, with 8 bases in the middle. There are 14 residues in the CDR3. The CDR3 nucleotides read TGTGCCAGCAGCTTACTATCAGGGAACACTGAAGCTTTCTTT. Translating it yields CASSLLSGNTEAFF.

This chain joins TRBV29-1 and TRBJ2-2, with D perhaps TRBD1 (6 bases). Trimming removed 3 bases from V and 1 base from J, with 9 bases in between. In germline, CDR1 is SQVTM, CDR2 ANQGSEA. This CDR3 spans 14 amino acids. The CDR3 spells CSVEGHRNTGELFF. DNA for the CDR3: TGCAGCGTTGAGGGACATAGGAACACCGGGGAGCTGTTTTTT.

This clone was seen more than once but under ten times. This chain joins TRBV4-1 and TRBJ2-4; 12 bases fit TRBD2. Germline V lookup: CDR1 MGHRA, CDR2 YSYEKL. The CDR3 runs to 17 residues. The ends lost 1 base at V and 3 bases at J; junction bases unmatched: 4. CDR3 coding DNA: TGCGCCAGCAGCCAAGGACTAGCGGGAGTATACAAAAACATTCAGTACTTC. It specifies CASSQGLAGVYKNIQYF.

A note on this clone: The identical CDR3 is also encoded by other nucleotide sequences in the sample. The rearrangement uses TRBV6-5 and TRBJ2-7; possible D gene TRBD1, 5 bases. The CDR3 loop spans 13 amino acids. Germline loops: CDR1 MNHEY, CDR2 SVGAGI. With 3 bases removed from V and 2 bases from J, the gap between germline ends came to 8 bases. The CDR3 loop is CASSYDRTYEQYF. The CDR3 DNA sequence: TGTGCCAGCAGTTATGACAGAACCTACGAGCAGTACTTC.

The rearrangement links TRBV28 to TRBJ2-7; the match to TRBD2 covers 10 bases. CDR3 length: 15 amino acids. CDR1 and CDR2 from the germline V gene are MDHEN and SYDVKM. V was pared by 4 bases and J by 3 bases, with 6 bases of the junction left unmatched. The CDR3 nucleotides read TGTGCCAGCAGTTCAGGGACTAGCGAGCGCTACGAGCAGTACTTC. Translation: CASSSGTSERYEQYF.

V and J are TRBV7-9 and TRBJ1-4; D gene ambiguous. The CDR3 length is 14 residues. The V end was cut by 5 bases, the J end by 4 bases, with 11 bases between. Germline-derived CDR1 and CDR2 are SEHNR and FQNEAQ (reference sequence). The CDR3 loop reads CASSRSGLNEKLFF. DNA for the CDR3: TGTGCCAGCAGCAGGTCAGGCCTTAATGAAAAACTGTTTTTT.

This clone appeared a few times. V is TRBV7-9 and J is TRBJ2-1; the D is unclear. Germline V gene data show CDR1 as SEHNR and CDR2 as FQNEAQ (reference sequence). CDR3 length: 11 residues. The V end was cut by 3 bases, the J end by 8 bases, with 5 bases between. The CDR3 is CASSFGYEQFF. Here the CDR3 DNA reads TGTGCCAGCAGCTTCGGGTATGAGCAGTTCTTC.

This clone turned up a few times. The genes are TRBV5-4 and TRBJ2-1, with TRBD1 matching 9 bases. V shed 2 bases, J shed 6 bases, and the junction held 3 bases outside the gene matches. CDR3 length: 14 amino acids. The germline gives CDR1 SGHNT, CDR2 YYREEE (reference sequence). CDR3 in DNA: TGTGCCAGCAGCTTCTCGACAGGGGGCAATGAGCAGTTCTTC. Its translation: CASSFSTGGNEQFF.

The CDR3 region has the DNA TGTGCCAGCAGCCCCGGACAGGGAGAGGAGAACACTGAAGCTTTCTTT. Its protein product is CASSPGQGEENTEAFF. The chain carries TRBV7-9 and TRBJ1-1, with 8 bases that match TRBD1. Germline CDR1 SEHNR, CDR2 FQNEAQ (reference sequence). Losses at the gene ends were 5 bases for V and 1 base for J; bases not matched to a gene: 9. This CDR3 comprises 16 residues.

The rearrangement links TRBV4-3 to TRBJ2-3; D is unresolved. The CDR3 covers 13 residues. Per germline, CDR1 LGHNA and CDR2 YSLEER. The V end was cut by 3 bases, the J end by 2 bases, with 6 bases between. CDR3 residues: CASSQRYTDTQYF. CDR3 in DNA: TGCGCCAGCAGCCAGCGTTACACAGATACGCAGTATTTT.

The chain uses TRBV7-9 and TRBJ1-2; tentatively, D is TRBD1 (5 bases). V was cut by 1 base and J by 4 bases, with 7 bases left in between. The CDR3 has 13 residues. The V gene's germline CDR1 is SEHNR and CDR2 FQNEAQ (reference sequence). CDR3 sequence reads: CASSLGGSYGYTF. The CDR3 region has the DNA TGTGCCAGCAGCTTAGGGGGCAGCTATGGCTACACCTTC.

V gene TRBV2 combines with J gene TRBJ2-6; a possible D gene is TRBD1 (6 bases). V gave up 6 bases and J gave up 2 bases, with 11 bases separating them. The germline V gene encodes CDR1 SNHLY and CDR2 FYNNEI. This CDR3 spans 15 amino acids. CDR3 residues: CASRTGFTGANVLTF. The CDR3 coding sequence is TGTGCCAGCAGAACAGGGTTTACTGGGGCCAACGTCCTGACTTTC.

This clone occurred a few times. The chain uses TRBV4-2 and TRBJ2-2; D is possibly TRBD1 (5 bases). The CDR3 is 16 residues long. Trimming took 7 bases from V and 0 from J, leaving 15 bases between them. CDR1 is LGHNA, CDR2 YNFKEQ, per germline. CDR3 nucleotide sequence: TGTGCCAGCACCTCAAGTCAAGGGGCGAACACCGGGGAGCTGTTTTTT. It is translated as CASTSSQGANTGELFF.

Only a few counts were recorded for this clone. The rearrangement joins TRBV28 to TRBJ2-1; TRBD2 aligns across 11 bases. Trimming took 3 bases from V and 6 from J; bases not matched to a gene: 4. Germline values: CDR1 MDHEN, CDR2 SYDVKM. This CDR3 has 15 residues. The CDR3 sequence is CASSFSLAGANEQFF. DNA of the CDR3: TGTGCCAGCAGTTTTTCACTAGCGGGAGCCAATGAGCAGTTCTTC.